Sequencing of this TCR beta chain was carried out in a study of human T cells and chemical hapten exposure. On the study more broadly: The study sensitized with 2% DPC on a 2 cm by 2 cm patch of upper inner arm skin. Study outcomes and limitations: Among TCRs, those above 1 in 1000 frequency were unaffected by DPC sensitization.

From germline, CDR1 is LNHDA and CDR2 SQIVND (reference sequence). V lost 7 bases and J 1 base, leaving 10 bases between the germline ends. The CDR3 has 14 amino acids. This clonotype has only a few counts. Its antigen remains unknown. The time point here: pre-sensitization, week 0. Treatment in this sample: therapeutic diphenylcyclopropenone sensitization with weekly scalp DPC. Suited to DPC and affected by alopecia, the donors ranged from 18 to 70 years old. TCRdb re-called the RACE reads with MiXCR, one entry per CDR3 protein. This table has approximately 370,000 distinct CDR3 sequences, around 5.5% appearing once.

The clonotype originates from a woman aged 18 to 35 with alopecia areata. Some clones in this sample may be carry-over from other donors' samples. This chain uses TRBV19 with TRBJ2-2; a possible D gene is TRBD1 (6 bases). Sequencing used whole blood, obtained in connection with sensitization to the hapten diphenylcyclopropenone (DPC). The CDR3 here is CASTPGQNTGELFF. DNA for the CDR3: TGTGCCAGTACCCCGGGACAGAACACCGGGGAGCTGTTTTTT. The complete variable domain, with remaining parts taken from reference TRBV19 and TRBJ2-2, reads DGGITQSPKYLFRKEGQNVTLSCEQNLNHDAMYWYRQDPGQGLRLIYYSQIVNDFQKGDIAEGYSVSREKKESFPLTVTSAQKNPTAFYLCASTPGQNTGELFFGEGSRLTVL.